Sequencing of this T cell receptor beta chain was carried out in a study of blood T cell repertoires in COVID-19. Study as a whole: T cells, B-cell-depleted T cells, or PBMCs supplied cDNA or gDNA.

Participants were aged roughly 18 to 90 years, lived in over 20 US areas, and enrolled virtually. Cohort placement rested on clinical history that participants reported themselves. The CDR3 loop spans 13 amino acids. Germline V CDR1 and CDR2: MNHEY, SVGAGI. V shed 5 bases and J 4 bases; nucleotides not matched to a gene: 2. In the source study's methods: Amplification from reference gene primers served as the basis for estimated nucleated cell counts. Profiling relied on immunoSEQ multiplex PCR, and the TCRdb table lists in-frame clones only, not all of them. V and J calls and clone size follow that table, whereas D and trimming were derived from the DNA. The table lists about 180,000 clones, just over 85% of them singletons.

V usage is TRBV6-5 and J usage is TRBJ1-5; 7 bases fit TRBD1. Sequencing used PBMCs or T cells enriched from blood (not recorded which). The receptor comes from a woman aged 18 to 35 who had recovered from COVID-19. The CDR3 DNA sequence: TGTGCCAGCAGTAGGGACAGAAATCAGCCCCAGCATTTT. This codes for CASSRDRNQPQHF.